This T cell receptor (beta chain) originates from a study of T cell responses to AZD1222 COVID-19 vaccine. Points from the study as a whole: Spike-specific TCR breadth and depth went up after people got two AZD1222 doses. Females outnumbered males among donors, who were mostly white British; clonal diversity was possibly underestimated.

Data came from immunoSEQ multiplex PCR; TCRdb stores just in-frame clones and leaves some out. The sample holds approximately 100,000 clones, 87% seen once. About this clone: Its antigen is undetermined.

The specimen was peripheral blood, collected 28 days after the second AZD1222 dose. This TCR was recovered from an adult who received the AZD1222 COVID-19 vaccine.

The CDR3 protein is CASSRLGGEARYEQYF. CDR3 DNA: TGTGCCAGCAGCCGGCTAGGGGGGGAGGCAAGGTACGAGCAGTACTTC. This chain links TRBV4-2 with TRBJ2-7, with a possible D match to TRBD2 (7 bases). Trimming shortened V by 4 bases and J by 4 bases, and 20 bases separated the two germline ends. This CDR3 contains 16 residues. CDR1 and CDR2 (germline): LGHNA, YNFKEQ.